This T cell receptor beta chain was sequenced in a study of T cell clonotyping in hematopoietic cell transplantation. This CDR3 has 15 amino acids. CDR1 is SGHRS and CDR2 is YFSETQ in the germline V gene. Trimming took 0 bases from V and 2 from J, leaving 12 bases between them. Using immunoSEQ multiplex PCR, the repertoire was profiled, and TCRdb retains in-frame clones only, with some absent. The sample holds roughly 30,000 clones, roughly 80% seen once. Sample time point: recipient sample about 28 days before transplant, after cytoreduction. The clonotype was recovered from a woman in her 30s with chronic myeloid leukemia. Some clones in this sample may be carry-over from other donors' samples. This rearrangement joins TRBV5-1 to TRBJ2-7; D is possibly TRBD1 (6 bases). Sequenced here: peripheral blood mononuclear cells, sampled before stem cell transplant. The CDR3 sequence is CASSLGNRDTYEQYV. CDR3 nucleotide sequence: TGCGCCAGCAGCTTGGGGAACAGGGATACCTACGAGCAGTACGTC.